The source of this T cell receptor beta chain is a study of blood T cell repertoires in COVID-19. Study information: Samples of COVID-19 (acute and convalescent) were obtained from the United States, Italy and Spain. From T cells, B-cell-depleted T cells, or PBMCs came the material, which was cDNA or gDNA.

Original processing notes: Counts of nucleated cells, estimated from reference gene primer amplification, were obtained. Assay used: immunoSEQ multiplex PCR; TCRdb lists only in-frame clones, some missing. V and J calls plus clone size are reproduced from that table; the DNA served to infer D and trimming. The repertoire holds 120,000 to 150,000 clones, with 75% to 90% as singletons. V was shortened by 2 bases and J by 4 bases, with 8 bases between the two germline ends. CDR1 and CDR2 from the germline V gene are MNHEY and SVGAGI. This CDR3 spans 13 amino acids. The sequence derives from a man in his fifties or sixties who had recovered from COVID-19. The sample consisted of peripheral blood. The chain is built from TRBV6-5 and TRBJ1-1, with unresolved D. The CDR3 nucleotides read TGTGCCAGCAGTTACCAGAGAGGCACTGAAGCTTTCTTT. This gives the protein CASSYQRGTEAFF.